The 16 T cell receptor beta chains listed next were all sequenced from one sample in a study of CD8 T cells in ankylosing spondylitis. TCRdb ran MiXCR on the 5' RACE reads and lists one entry per CDR3 protein. Among 700,000 to 1,000,000 distinct CDR3 sequences listed, 12% were seen once. Study results and limitations: Blood of patients with ankylosing spondylitis appeared to be characterized by a TCR beta motif of several highly homologous variants.

Their target antigens are unknown. Sequencing was carried out using blood, either unsorted or a sorted T cell fraction (not recorded which). These TCRs come from a male donor with ankylosing spondylitis.

The sample holds a few counts of this clonotype. This rearrangement joins TRBV20-1 to TRBJ2-1, with 12 bases fitting TRBD2. The germline V gene has CDR1 DFQATT and CDR2 SNEGSKA (reference sequence). Trimming took 2 bases from V and 10 from J; bases not matched to a gene: 6. CDR3 length: 14 amino acids. The DNA for the CDR3 is TGCAGTGCTAGACTAGCGGGAGGGCCTCTGGAGCAGTTCTTC. As protein: CSARLAGGPLEQFF.

The genes are TRBV7-8 and TRBJ2-3, with D perhaps TRBD1 or TRBD2 (6 bases each). CDR1 and CDR2 (germline): SGHVS, FQNEAQ. Trimming pared 6 bases from V and 2 bases from J, leaving 15 bases between. This CDR3 has 15 residues. In DNA, the CDR3 is TGTGCCAGCAGTCCGAGGCGGGACAACACAGATACGCAGTATTTT. This encodes CASSPRRDNTDTQYF.

This rearrangement joins TRBV5-1 to TRBJ2-2; 9 bases line up with TRBD1. Trimming cost V 4 bases and J 4 bases; bases outside gene matches: 8. CDR1 is SGHRS and CDR2 is YFSETQ in the germline V gene. CDR3 length: 16 amino acids. CDR3 sequence (DNA): TGCGCCAGCAGCCCGGGACAGGGACGGGGCACCGGGGAGCTGTTTTTT. Protein: CASSPGQGRGTGELFF.

This clonotype was found many times. This chain connects TRBV7-6 to TRBJ2-7, with D hard to call. This CDR3 comprises 14 residues. Germline loops: CDR1 SGHVS, CDR2 FNYEAQ. V was shortened by 1 base and J by 3 bases, with 10 bases between the two germline ends. CDR3 in amino acids: CASSLGTDYYEQYF. The CDR3 DNA is TGTGCCAGCAGCTTAGGGACGGATTACTACGAGCAGTACTTC.

The V call is TRBV28, the J call TRBJ2-7; 10 bases agree with TRBD2. Germline CDR1 reads MDHEN; CDR2 reads SYDVKM. The CDR3 runs to 17 residues. Germline trimming cut 1 base from V and 4 bases from J; bases unmatched to any gene: 10. Written as DNA, the CDR3 is TGTGCCAGCAGTTTATATGGGCTAGCGGGAGAAAGATACGAGCAGTACTTC. It encodes CASSLYGLAGERYEQYF.

This clonotype was recorded a few times. This sequence joins TRBV20-1 and TRBJ2-3, with D maybe TRBD1 (5 bases). Trimming stripped 5 bases from V and 2 bases from J, with 11 bases between. CDR1 is DFQATT and CDR2 is SNEGSKA in the germline V gene (reference sequence). This CDR3 has 13 amino acids. This CDR3 reads CSARDRITDTQYF. CDR3 in DNA: TGCAGTGCTCGTGACAGAATCACAGATACGCAGTATTTT.

The chain joins TRBV15 to TRBJ1-5; D unresolved. This CDR3 is 14 amino acids long. Germline lookup yields CDR1 LNHNV and CDR2 YYDKDF (reference sequence). V dropped 2 bases and J dropped 5 bases, with 10 bases sitting between them. The CDR3 bases are TGTGCCACCAGCAGAAGAGATAGAGATCAGCCCCAGCATTTT. Translating gives CATSRRDRDQPQHF.

This clonotype has a count of ten or more. The CDR3 loop is CASSLSGDLSKFF. The CDR3 DNA sequence: TGTGCCAGCAGCTTGAGCGGGGACCTTAGCAAATTCTTC. The V call is TRBV5-5, the J call TRBJ2-1; 7 bases are a match to TRBD2. The CDR3 loop spans 13 amino acids. Trimming at V came to 1 base and at J to 16 bases, leaving 11 bases not matched to a gene. From germline, CDR1 is SGHKS and CDR2 YYEKEE (reference sequence).

CDR3 protein: CGLGQANTGELFF. The CDR3 bases are TGTGGTCTCGGACAGGCGAACACCGGGGAGCTGTTTTTT. This sequence joins TRBV5-4 and TRBJ2-2; TRBD1 matches at 7 bases. CDR3 length: 13 amino acids. Germline-derived CDR1 and CDR2 are SGHNT and YYREEE (reference sequence).

This clonotype was detected ten times or more. V is TRBV20-1 and J is TRBJ2-5; D call uncertain. The CDR3 runs to 15 residues. The germline gives CDR1 DFQATT, CDR2 SNEGSKA (reference sequence). Trimming left V 0 bases short and J 5 bases short, with 16 bases between. Written as DNA, the CDR3 is TGCAGTGCTAGAGATGCAGCACAATTGGAGGAGACCCAGTACTTC. This sequence encodes CSARDAAQLEETQYF.

The rearrangement joins TRBV20-1 to TRBJ1-2, with D uncertain. From germline, CDR1 is DFQATT and CDR2 SNEGSKA (reference sequence). The CDR3 length is 14 residues. The germline V and J ends were trimmed by 5 bases and 7 bases, with 20 bases remaining between them. CDR3 nucleotides: TGCAGTGCTTTTCAGGCGCCGGGGATCGGTGGCTACACCTTC. This sequence encodes CSAFQAPGIGGYTF.

The chain has TRBV9 and TRBJ1-5, with a weak D call TRBD1 (5 bases). Germline V lookup: CDR1 SGDLS, CDR2 YYNGEE. The CDR3 covers 14 residues. V lost 0 bases and J lost 7, with 11 bases in between. The CDR3 coding sequence is TGTGCCAGCAGCGTAGGGGGCTACCCCCAGCCCCAGCATTTT. This translates into CASSVGGYPQPQHF.

This clonotype occurred a few times. The genes are TRBV7-2 and TRBJ1-3; D is undetermined. With 3 bases removed from V and 8 bases from J, the gap between germline ends came to 20 bases. Per germline, CDR1 SGHTA and CDR2 FQGNSA. There are 16 residues in the CDR3. The CDR3 sequence: CASSFGLLPPRDTIYF. The CDR3 DNA sequence: TGTGCCAGCAGCTTTGGACTCTTACCCCCTCGGGACACCATATATTTT. Full variable domain (rest looked up from reference TRBV7-2 and TRBJ1-3): GAGVSQSPSNKVTEKGKDVELRCDPISGHTALYWYRQSLGQGLEFLIYFQGNSAPDKSGLPSDRFSAERTGGSVSTLTIQRTQQEDSAVYLCASSFGLLPPRDTIYFGEGSWLTVV.

This clonotype turned up a few times. The gene calls are TRBV6-2 or TRBV6-3 and TRBJ2-5; either TRBD1 or TRBD2 may fit D (5 bases each). The CDR3 has 13 amino acids. V was pared by 8 bases and J by 5 bases, with 15 bases between. The germline V gene has CDR1 MNHEY and CDR2 SVGEGT. The CDR3 reads CASARDASETQYF. For the CDR3, the DNA is TGTGCCAGCGCCAGGGACGCGAGCGAGACCCAGTACTTC.

This clonotype was observed at least ten times. This chain uses TRBV20-1 with TRBJ1-1; no clear D gene. In germline, CDR1 is DFQATT, CDR2 SNEGSKA (reference sequence). Trimming cost V 1 base and J 1 base, with 4 bases left between them. The CDR3 spans 12 residues. The CDR3 nucleotides are TGCAGTGCTAGAGTGGGGAACACTGAAGCTTTCTTT. It translates to CSARVGNTEAFF.

CDR3 in amino acids: CAGSTGVNTGELFF. CDR3 sequence (DNA): TGTGCCGGTTCGACAGGGGTAAACACCGGGGAGCTGTTTTTT. The J gene is TRBJ2-2, the V gene TRBV5-5; 8 bases agree with TRBD1. Per the germline V gene, CDR1 is SGHKS and CDR2 is YYEKEE (reference sequence). This CDR3 is 14 amino acids long. Trimming removed 10 bases from V and 2 bases from J; junction bases left unmatched: 7.